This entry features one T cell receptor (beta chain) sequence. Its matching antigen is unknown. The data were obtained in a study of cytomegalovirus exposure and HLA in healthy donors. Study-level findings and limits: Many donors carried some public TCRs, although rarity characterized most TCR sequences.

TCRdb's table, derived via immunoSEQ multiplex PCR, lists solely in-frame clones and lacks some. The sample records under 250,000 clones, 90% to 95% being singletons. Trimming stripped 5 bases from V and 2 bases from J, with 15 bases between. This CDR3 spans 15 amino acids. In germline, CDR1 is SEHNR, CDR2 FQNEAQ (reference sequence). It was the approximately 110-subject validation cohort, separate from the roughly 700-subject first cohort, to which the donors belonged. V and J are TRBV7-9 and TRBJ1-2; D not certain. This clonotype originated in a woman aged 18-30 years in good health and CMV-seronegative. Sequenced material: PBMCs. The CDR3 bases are TGTGCCAGCAGCCCCTTCACAGTTTTGAACTATGGCTACACCTTC. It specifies CASSPFTVLNYGYTF.